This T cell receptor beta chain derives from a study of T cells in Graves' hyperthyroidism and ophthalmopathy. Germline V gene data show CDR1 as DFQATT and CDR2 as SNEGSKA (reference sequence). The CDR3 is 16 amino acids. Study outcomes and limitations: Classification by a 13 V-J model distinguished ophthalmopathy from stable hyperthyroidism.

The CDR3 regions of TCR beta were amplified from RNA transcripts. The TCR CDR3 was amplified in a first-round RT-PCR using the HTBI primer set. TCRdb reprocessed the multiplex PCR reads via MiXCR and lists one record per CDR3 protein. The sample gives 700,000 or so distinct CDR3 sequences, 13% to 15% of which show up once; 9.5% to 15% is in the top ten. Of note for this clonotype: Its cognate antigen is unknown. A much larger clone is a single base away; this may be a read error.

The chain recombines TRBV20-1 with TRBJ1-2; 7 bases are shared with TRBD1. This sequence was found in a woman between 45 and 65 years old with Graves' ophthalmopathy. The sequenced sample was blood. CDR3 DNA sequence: TGCAGTGCTAGAGATCTTGGACAGGCGGGGGACTATAGCTACACCTTC. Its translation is CSARDLGQAGDYSYTF.